This T cell receptor (beta chain) was captured in a study of shared clonotypes between healthy human individuals. Whole-study context: The composition of the donors was a couple of women and a few men aged 18 to 49.

Deep-level running was used for the assay. DNA from unsorted PBMC was sequenced on ten immunoSEQ deep assay plates. Assay used: immunoSEQ multiplex PCR; TCRdb lists only in-frame clones, some missing. Of about 470,000 clones listed, 70% to 80% are singletons. Donors were Caucasian adults residing in Nashville, Tennessee, USA. The specimen was PBMCs. This sequence was found in a woman between 40 and 50 years old in good health. Some clones in this sample may be carry-over from other donors' samples.

DNA of the CDR3: TGTGCCAGCAGTGAAGGTCGCGGGGGCCCGGACATTCAGTACTTC. It specifies CASSEGRGGPDIQYF. The V gene is TRBV6-1, the J gene TRBJ2-4; D possibly corresponds to TRBD2 (7 bases). Germline V CDR1 and CDR2: MNHNS, SASEGT. V was trimmed by 1 base and J by 8 bases, leaving 15 bases between them. The CDR3 is 15 amino acids.